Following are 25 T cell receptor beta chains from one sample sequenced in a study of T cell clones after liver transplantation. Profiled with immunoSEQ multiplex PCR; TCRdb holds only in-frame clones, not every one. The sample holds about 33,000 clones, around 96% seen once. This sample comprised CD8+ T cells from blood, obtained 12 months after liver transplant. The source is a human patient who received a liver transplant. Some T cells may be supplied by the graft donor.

The CDR3 loop reads CASGSDSPFNEQYF. In nucleotides, the CDR3 is TGTGCCAGCGGATCGGACAGCCCCTTTAACGAGCAGTACTTC. The rearrangement links TRBV28 to TRBJ2-7, with D maybe TRBD1 (6 bases). Germline assignment: CDR1 MDHEN and CDR2 SYDVKM. The CDR3 is made up of 14 amino acids. The V gene lost 8 bases and the J gene lost 5 bases, with 19 bases spanning the gap.

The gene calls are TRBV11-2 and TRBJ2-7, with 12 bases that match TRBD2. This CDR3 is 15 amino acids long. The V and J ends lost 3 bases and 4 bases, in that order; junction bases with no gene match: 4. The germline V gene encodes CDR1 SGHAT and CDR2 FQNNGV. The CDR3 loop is CASSFASGRAYEQYF. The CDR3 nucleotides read TGTGCCAGCAGCTTTGCTAGCGGGAGGGCTTACGAGCAGTACTTC.

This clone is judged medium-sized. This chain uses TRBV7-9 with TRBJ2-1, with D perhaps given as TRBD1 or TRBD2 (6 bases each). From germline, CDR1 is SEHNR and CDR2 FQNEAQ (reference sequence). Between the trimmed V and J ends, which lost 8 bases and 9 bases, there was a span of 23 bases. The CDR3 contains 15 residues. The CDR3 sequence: CASGPGGGNLIEQFF. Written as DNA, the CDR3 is TGTGCCAGCGGCCCCGGGGGCGGGAACCTTATTGAGCAGTTCTTC.

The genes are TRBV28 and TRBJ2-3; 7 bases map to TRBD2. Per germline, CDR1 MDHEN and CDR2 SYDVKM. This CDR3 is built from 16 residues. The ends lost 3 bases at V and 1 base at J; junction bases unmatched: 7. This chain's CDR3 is CASSFREGLGTDTQYF. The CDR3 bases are TGTGCCAGCAGTTTTAGGGAGGGCCTTGGCACAGATACGCAGTATTTT.

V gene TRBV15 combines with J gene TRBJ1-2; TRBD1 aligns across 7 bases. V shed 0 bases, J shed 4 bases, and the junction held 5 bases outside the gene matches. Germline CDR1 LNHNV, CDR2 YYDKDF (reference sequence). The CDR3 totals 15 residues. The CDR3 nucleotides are TGTGCCACCAGCAGAGATAGGACAGGAGCCTATGGCTACACCTTC. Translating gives CATSRDRTGAYGYTF.

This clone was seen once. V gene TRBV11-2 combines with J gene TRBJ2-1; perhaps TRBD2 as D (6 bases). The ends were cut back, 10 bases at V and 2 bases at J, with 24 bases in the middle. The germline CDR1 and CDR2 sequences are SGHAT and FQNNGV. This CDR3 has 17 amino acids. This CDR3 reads CATSGGGGNGTYNEQFF. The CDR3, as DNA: TGTGCCACATCCGGGGGTGGCGGCAACGGAACCTACAATGAGCAGTTCTTC. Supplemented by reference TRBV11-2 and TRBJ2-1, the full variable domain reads EAGVAQSPRYKIIEKRQSVAFWCNPISGHATLYWYQQILGQGPKLLIQFQNNGVVDDSQLPKDRFSAERLKGVDSTLKIQPAKLEDSAVYLCATSGGGGNGTYNEQFFGPGTRLTVL.

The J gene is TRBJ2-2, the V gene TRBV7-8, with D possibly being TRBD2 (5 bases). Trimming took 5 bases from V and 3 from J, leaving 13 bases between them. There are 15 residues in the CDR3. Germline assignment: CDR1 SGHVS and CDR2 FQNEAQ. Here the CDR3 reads CASSLLDSYTGELFF. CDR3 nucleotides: TGTGCCAGCAGCCTTTTGGACTCGTACACCGGGGAGCTGTTTTTT. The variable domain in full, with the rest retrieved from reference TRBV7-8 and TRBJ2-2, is GAGVSQSPRYKVAKRGQDVALRCDPISGHVSLFWYQQALGQGPEFLTYFQNEAQLDKSGLPSDRFFAERPEGSVSTLKIQRTQQEDSAVYLCASSLLDSYTGELFFGEGSRLTVL.

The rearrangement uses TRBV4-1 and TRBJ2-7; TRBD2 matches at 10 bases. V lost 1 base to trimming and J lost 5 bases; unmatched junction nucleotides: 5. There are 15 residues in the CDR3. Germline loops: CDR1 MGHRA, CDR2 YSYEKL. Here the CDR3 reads CASSQVLAGVDEQYF. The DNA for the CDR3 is TGCGCCAGCAGCCAAGTTCTAGCGGGAGTAGACGAGCAGTACTTC.

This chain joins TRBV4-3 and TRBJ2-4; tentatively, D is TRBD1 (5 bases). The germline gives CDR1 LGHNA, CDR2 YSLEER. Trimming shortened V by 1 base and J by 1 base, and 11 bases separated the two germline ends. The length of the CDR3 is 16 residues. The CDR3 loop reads CASSQVSGSAKNIQYF. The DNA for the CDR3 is TGCGCCAGCAGCCAAGTGTCAGGGTCCGCCAAAAACATTCAGTACTTC.

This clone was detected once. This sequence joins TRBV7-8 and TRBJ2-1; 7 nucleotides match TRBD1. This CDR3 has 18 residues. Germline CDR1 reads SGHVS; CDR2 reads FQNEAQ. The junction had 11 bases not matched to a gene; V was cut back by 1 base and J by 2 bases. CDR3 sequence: CASSLGRTGLLTYNEQFF. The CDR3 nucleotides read TGTGCCAGCAGCTTAGGTAGGACAGGTTTACTTACCTACAATGAGCAGTTCTTC.

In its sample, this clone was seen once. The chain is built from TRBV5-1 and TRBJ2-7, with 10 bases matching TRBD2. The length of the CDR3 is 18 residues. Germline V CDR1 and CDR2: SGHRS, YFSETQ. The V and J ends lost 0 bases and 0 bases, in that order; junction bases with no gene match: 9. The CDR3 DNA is TGCGCCAGCAGCTTGGATAGCGGGAGGACCTATAGCTCCTACGAGCAGTACTTC. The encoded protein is CASSLDSGRTYSSYEQYF.

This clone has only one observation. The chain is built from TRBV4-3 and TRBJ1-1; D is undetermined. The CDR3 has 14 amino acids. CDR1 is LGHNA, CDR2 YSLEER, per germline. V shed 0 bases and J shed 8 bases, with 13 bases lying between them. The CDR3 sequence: CASSQETRSREAFF. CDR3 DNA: TGCGCCAGCAGCCAAGAGACCCGTTCTAGAGAAGCTTTCTTT.

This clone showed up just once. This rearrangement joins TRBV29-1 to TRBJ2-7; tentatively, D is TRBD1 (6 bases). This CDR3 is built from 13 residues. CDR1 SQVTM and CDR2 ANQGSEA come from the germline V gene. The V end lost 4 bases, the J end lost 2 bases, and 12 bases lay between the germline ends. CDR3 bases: TGCAGCGTTGGGGACACGTGGACCTACGAGCAGTACTTC. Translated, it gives CSVGDTWTYEQYF.

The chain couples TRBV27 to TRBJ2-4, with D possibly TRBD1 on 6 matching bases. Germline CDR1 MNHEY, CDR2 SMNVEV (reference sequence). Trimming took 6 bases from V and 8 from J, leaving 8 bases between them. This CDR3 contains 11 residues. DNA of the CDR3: TGTGCCAGCAGCTCAGGGGACATTCAGTACTTC. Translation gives CASSSGDIQYF.

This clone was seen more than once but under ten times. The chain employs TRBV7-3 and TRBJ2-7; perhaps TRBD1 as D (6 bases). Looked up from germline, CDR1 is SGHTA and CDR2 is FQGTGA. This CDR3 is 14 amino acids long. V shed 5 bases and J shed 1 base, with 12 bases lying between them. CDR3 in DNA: TGTGCCAGCAGCCCACCCACAGGGTCCTACGAGCAGTACTTC. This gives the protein CASSPPTGSYEQYF.

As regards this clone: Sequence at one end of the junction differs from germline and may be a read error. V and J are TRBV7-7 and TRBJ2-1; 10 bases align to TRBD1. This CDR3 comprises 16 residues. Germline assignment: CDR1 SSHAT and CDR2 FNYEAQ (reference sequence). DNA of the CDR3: TGTGCTAGCAGTCCGGTCAGGACAGGGGGAAGGAATGAGCAGTTCTTC. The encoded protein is CASSPVRTGGRNEQFF.

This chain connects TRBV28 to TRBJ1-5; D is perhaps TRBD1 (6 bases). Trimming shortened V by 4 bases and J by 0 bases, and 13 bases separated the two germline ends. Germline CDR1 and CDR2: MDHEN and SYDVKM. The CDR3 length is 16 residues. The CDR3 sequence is CASSSTGDYSNQPQHF. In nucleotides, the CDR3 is TGTGCCAGCAGTTCGACAGGAGATTATAGCAATCAGCCCCAGCATTTT.

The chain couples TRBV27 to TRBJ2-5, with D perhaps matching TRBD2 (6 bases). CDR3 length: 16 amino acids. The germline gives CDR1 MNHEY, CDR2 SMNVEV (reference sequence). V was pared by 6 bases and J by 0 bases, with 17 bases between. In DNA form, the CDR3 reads TGTGCCAGCAGCCATGAAGTGCGGGGAGACCAAGAGACCCAGTACTTC. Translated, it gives CASSHEVRGDQETQYF.

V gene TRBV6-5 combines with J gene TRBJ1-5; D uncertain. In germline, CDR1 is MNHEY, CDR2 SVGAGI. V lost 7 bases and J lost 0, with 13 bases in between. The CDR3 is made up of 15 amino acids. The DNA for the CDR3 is TGTGCCAGCAAGGTTACCAGTTATAGCAATCAGCCCCAGCATTTT. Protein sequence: CASKVTSYSNQPQHF.

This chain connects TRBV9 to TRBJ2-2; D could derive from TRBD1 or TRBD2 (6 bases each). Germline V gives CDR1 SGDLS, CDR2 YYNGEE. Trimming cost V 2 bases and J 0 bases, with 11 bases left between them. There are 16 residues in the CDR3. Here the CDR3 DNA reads TGTGCCAGCAGCGTCGGAGGGGGAGCGAACACCGGGGAGCTGTTTTTT. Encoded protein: CASSVGGGANTGELFF.

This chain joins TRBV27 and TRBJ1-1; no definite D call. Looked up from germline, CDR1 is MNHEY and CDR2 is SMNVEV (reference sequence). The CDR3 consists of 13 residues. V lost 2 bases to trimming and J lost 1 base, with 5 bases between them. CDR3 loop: CASSLMTNTEAFF. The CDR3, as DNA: TGTGCCAGCAGTTTAATGACGAACACTGAAGCTTTCTTT.

CDR3 nucleotide sequence: TGCAGCGTCTCTAGCGGGGACTCCTACGAGCAGTACTTC. This codes for CSVSSGDSYEQYF. The chain couples TRBV29-1 to TRBJ2-7; 9 bases are a match to TRBD2. Per the germline V gene, CDR1 is SQVTM and CDR2 is ANQGSEA. V gave up 6 bases and J gave up 0 bases; unmatched junction bases: 3. The CDR3 spans 13 residues.

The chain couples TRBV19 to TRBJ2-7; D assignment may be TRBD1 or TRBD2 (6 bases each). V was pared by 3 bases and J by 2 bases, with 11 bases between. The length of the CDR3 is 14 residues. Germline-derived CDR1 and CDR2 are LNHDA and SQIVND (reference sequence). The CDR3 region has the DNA TGTGCCAGTAGTATTTCGGAGGGGGCCTACGAGCAGTACTTC. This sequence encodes CASSISEGAYEQYF.

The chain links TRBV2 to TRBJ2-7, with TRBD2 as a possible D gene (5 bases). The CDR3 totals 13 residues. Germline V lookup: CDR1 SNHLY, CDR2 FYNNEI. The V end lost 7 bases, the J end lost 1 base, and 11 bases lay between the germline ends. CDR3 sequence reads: CASTGRYSYEQYF. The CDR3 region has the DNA TGTGCCAGCACTGGGAGATATTCCTACGAGCAGTACTTC.

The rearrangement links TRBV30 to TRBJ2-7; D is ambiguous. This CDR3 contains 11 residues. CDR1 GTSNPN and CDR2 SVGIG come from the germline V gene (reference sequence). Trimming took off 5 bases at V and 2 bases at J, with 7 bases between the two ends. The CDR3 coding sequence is TGTGCCTGGTATACAGCCTACGAGCAGTACTTC. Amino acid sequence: CAWYTAYEQYF.